A single sample gave rise to the 14 T cell receptor beta chains below, sequenced in a study of somatic mutations in cytotoxic T cells in rheumatoid arthritis. Sequencing used immunoSEQ multiplex PCR; TCRdb keeps in-frame clones, though not all of them. The sample lists some 15,000 clones, approximately 80% occurring once. Sample: CD8+ T cells sorted from blood. Every receptor here comes from an adult with rheumatoid arthritis.

V usage is TRBV19 and J usage is TRBJ2-1, with 12 nucleotides matching TRBD2. The CDR3 is 14 amino acids. After removal of 5 bases from V and 10 bases from J, the junction contained 6 bases not matched to a gene. CDR1 LNHDA and CDR2 SQIVND come from the germline V gene (reference sequence). The CDR3 reads CASSVLTSGGEQFF. In nucleotides, the CDR3 is TGTGCCAGTAGTGTATTAACTAGCGGGGGGGAGCAGTTCTTC.

The V call is TRBV2, the J call TRBJ1-5, with D possibly being TRBD1 (5 bases). With 3 bases removed from V and 3 bases from J, the gap between germline ends came to 12 bases. The CDR3 sequence is 15 residues long. Germline V gene sequence: CDR1 SNHLY, CDR2 FYNNEI. The CDR3 loop is CASSDLGRINQPQHF. DNA of the CDR3: TGTGCCAGCAGTGACTTGGGGCGGATCAATCAGCCCCAGCATTTT.

V and J are TRBV7-2 and TRBJ2-1, with D maybe TRBD2 (6 bases). The CDR3 loop spans 17 amino acids. The germline gives CDR1 SGHTA, CDR2 FQGNSA. The V and J ends lost 2 bases and 2 bases respectively, with 16 bases between them. In nucleotides, the CDR3 is TGTGCCAGCAGCTTAAAACTGGGGGGAGGACCCTACAATGAGCAGTTCTTC. It codes for CASSLKLGGGPYNEQFF.

The chain carries TRBV5-6 and TRBJ2-7; tentative D call: TRBD2 (5 bases). CDR3 size: 13 residues. Germline CDR1 is SGHDT and CDR2 is YYEEEE. V was pared by 4 bases and J by 2 bases, with 10 bases between. The CDR3: CASSLGVAYEQYF. CDR3 nucleotide sequence: TGTGCCAGCAGCCTGGGAGTCGCCTACGAGCAGTACTTC.

The chain recombines TRBV6-4 with TRBJ2-3; 10 bases align to TRBD1. Germline V gives CDR1 MRHNA, CDR2 SNTAGT. J was trimmed by 4 bases and V by 4 bases; bases with no gene match: 8. The CDR3 is 16 amino acids. The CDR3 sequence is CASSGGAGTGADTQYF. For the CDR3, the DNA is TGTGCCAGCAGTGGCGGTGCCGGGACAGGGGCAGATACGCAGTATTTT.

The rearrangement joins TRBV5-1 to TRBJ2-5; 10 positions match TRBD1. The length of the CDR3 is 13 residues. The germline V gene has CDR1 SGHRS and CDR2 YFSETQ. Losses at the gene ends were 6 bases for V and 4 bases for J; bases not matched to a gene: 3. CDR3 amino acids: CASNRDRGETQYF. CDR3 coding DNA: TGCGCCAGCAACCGGGACAGGGGAGAGACCCAGTACTTC. The full variable domain, in which reference TRBV5-1 and TRBJ2-5 provide the parts outside the CDR3, is KAGVTQTPRYLIKTRGQQVTLSCSPISGHRSVSWYQQTPGQGLQFLFEYFSETQRNKGNFPGRFSGRQFSNSRSEMNVSTLELGDSALYLCASNRDRGETQYFGPGTRLLVL.

The genes are TRBV25-1 and TRBJ2-7; 7 bases agree with TRBD2. V lost 7 bases and J lost 3; bases outside the gene matches: 15. The CDR3 totals 16 residues. Germline V CDR1 and CDR2: MGHDK, SYGVNS. In nucleotides, the CDR3 is TGTGCCAGCACTCCAGGTGGGGGGGGAATCCTCTACGAGCAGTACTTC. This sequence encodes CASTPGGGGILYEQYF.

This chain links TRBV9 with TRBJ1-1, with D perhaps TRBD1 (6 bases). Germline CDR1 reads SGDLS; CDR2 reads YYNGEE. This CDR3 has 14 amino acids. V lost 0 bases and J lost 4, with 10 bases in between. The DNA of the CDR3 is TGTGCCAGCAGCGTAGGGGGGCTCGGCACTGAAGCTTTCTTT. Translating gives CASSVGGLGTEAFF.

The V gene is TRBV7-9, the J gene TRBJ1-2, with 7 bases identical to TRBD1. The V gene's germline CDR1 is SEHNR and CDR2 FQNEAQ (reference sequence). The CDR3 contains 14 residues. The junction had 5 bases not matched to a gene; V was cut back by 1 base and J by 6 bases. CDR3 loop: CASSLVRQGNGYTF. CDR3 in DNA: TGTGCCAGCAGCTTAGTGAGACAGGGTAATGGCTACACCTTC.

The chain joins TRBV21-1 to TRBJ2-4. TRBV21-1 is listed as a pseudogene. The CDR3 spans 15 residues. CDR3 coding DNA: TGTGCCAGCACCCCTTGGACGGGTACGAAAAACATTCAGTACTTC. Protein: CASTPWTGTKNIQYF.

The CDR3 is CASRPRGGSTDTQYF. CDR3 in DNA: TGCGCCAGCAGACCTCGTGGAGGGAGCACAGATACGCAGTATTTT. The chain recombines TRBV5-1 with TRBJ2-3, with a tentative D call TRBD2 (6 bases). V lost 5 bases to trimming and J lost 0 bases, with 13 bases between them. Germline V gene lookup returns CDR1 SGHRS and CDR2 YFSETQ. The CDR3 loop spans 15 amino acids.

This clone was seen a few times. The genes are TRBV30 and TRBJ2-7; D remains ambiguous. CDR1 GTSNPN and CDR2 SVGIG come from the germline V gene (reference sequence). Deletions cut 5 bases from V and 1 base from J, with 12 bases between. The CDR3 contains 13 residues. The CDR3 DNA follows: TGTGCCTGGGGACCTGGAGATTCCTACGAGCAGTACTTC. Protein product: CAWGPGDSYEQYF. The whole variable domain, remainder taken from reference TRBV30 and TRBJ2-7, is SQTIHQWPATLVQPVGSPLSLECTVEGTSNPNLYWYRQAAGRGLQLLFYSVGIGQISSEVPQNLSASRPQDRQFILSSKKLLLSDSGFYLCAWGPGDSYEQYFGPGTRLTVT.

The genes are TRBV6-1 and TRBJ2-7, with 9 bases fitting TRBD2. This CDR3 is 14 amino acids long. The V and J ends lost 7 bases and 3 bases, in that order; junction bases with no gene match: 7. The germline V gene has CDR1 MNHNS and CDR2 SASEGT. The CDR3 reads CASNAGGGNYEQYF. CDR3 nucleotide sequence: TGTGCCAGCAATGCGGGGGGGGGTAACTACGAGCAGTACTTC.

This clone was seen once. This chain connects TRBV7-6 to TRBJ1-4; no reliable D call. The CDR3 loop spans 17 amino acids. Trimming left V 3 bases short and J 0 bases short, with 14 bases between. Germline-derived CDR1 and CDR2 are SGHVS and FNYEAQ. The CDR3 DNA reads TGTGCCAGCAGCTTCCGATCAGCTCAAGCAACTAATGAAAAACTGTTTTTT. This codes for CASSFRSAQATNEKLFF.